This note documents a single T cell receptor beta chain sequence. Followed over time, Seattle patients had been enrolled while infection was active. This record belongs to a study of blood T cell repertoires in COVID-19. On the study more broadly: Italy, Spain and the United States were the sources of the convalescent and acute COVID-19 samples. In each case, the material was cDNA or gDNA derived from T cells, B-cell-depleted T cells, or PBMCs.

Original processing notes: Estimation of nucleated cell counts relied on the amplification of reference gene primers. Sequencing used immunoSEQ multiplex PCR; TCRdb keeps in-frame clones, though not all of them. D and trimming were read from the DNA, whereas the V and J calls and clone size are those reported in that table. The sample has 60,000 or so clones, roughly 83% seen once. The sequenced sample was peripheral blood. This TCR was sampled from a young man with COVID-19, enrolled during active disease.

The DNA for the CDR3 is TGTGCCACCAGTGATTCGAGGACAGGGAGATCCGAGCAGTACTTC. This encodes CATSDSRTGRSEQYF. The chain employs TRBV24-1 and TRBJ2-7; 8 nucleotides match TRBD1. The germline CDR1 and CDR2 sequences are KGHDR and SFDVKD. V lost 2 bases and J lost 6; bases outside the gene matches: 8. The CDR3 consists of 15 residues.